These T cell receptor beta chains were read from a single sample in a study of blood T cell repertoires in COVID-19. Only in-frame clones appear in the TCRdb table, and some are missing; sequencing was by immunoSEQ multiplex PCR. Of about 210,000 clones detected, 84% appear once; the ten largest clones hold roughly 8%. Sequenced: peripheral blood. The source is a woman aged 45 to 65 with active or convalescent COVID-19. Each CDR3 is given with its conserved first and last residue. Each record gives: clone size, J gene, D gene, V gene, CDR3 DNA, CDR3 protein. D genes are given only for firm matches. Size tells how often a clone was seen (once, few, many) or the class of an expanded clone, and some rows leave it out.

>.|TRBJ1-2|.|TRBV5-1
TGCGCCAGCAGCCAAGGGGGTGACGGCTACACCTTC
CASSQGGDGYTF
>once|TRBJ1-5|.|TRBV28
TGTGCCAGCAGTTTATCCTGGCAGGGGTGGAATCAGCCCCAGCATTTT
CASSLSWQGWNQPQHF
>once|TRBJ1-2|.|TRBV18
TGTGCCAGCTCACCAAGGGAAGGGGATTCGTATGGCTACACCTTC
CASSPREGDSYGYTF
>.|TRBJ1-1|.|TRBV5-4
TGTGCCAGCAGCGTTACAGGGCAGGGTGAAGCTTTCTTT
CASSVTGQGEAFF
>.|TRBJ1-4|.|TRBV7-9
TGTGCCAGCAGCTTCGCCGGGGTAGGGGAAAAACTGTTTTTT
CASSFAGVGEKLFF
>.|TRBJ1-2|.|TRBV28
TGTGCCAGCAGTCCCCGACAGTATTCTAACTATGGCTACACCTTC
CASSPRQYSNYGYTF
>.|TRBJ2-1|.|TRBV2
TGTGCCAGCACTCCGACAGGTAGCTCCTACAATGAGCAGTTCTTC
CASTPTGSSYNEQFF
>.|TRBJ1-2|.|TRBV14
TGTGCCAGCAGCCCCCTTCGGGGAGGCTACACCTTC
CASSPLRGGYTF
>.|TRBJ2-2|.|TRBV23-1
TGCGCCAGCAGTCGTGTTGAGAGGACCGGGGAGCTGTTTTTT
CASSRVERTGELFF
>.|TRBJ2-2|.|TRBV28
TGTGCCAGCAGGGGCAACACCGGGGAGCTGTTTTTT
CASRGNTGELFF
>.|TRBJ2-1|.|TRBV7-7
TGTGCCAGCAGCCACCGGGCGGGAAATGAGCAGTTCTTC
CASSHRAGNEQFF
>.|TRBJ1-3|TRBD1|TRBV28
TGTGCCAGCAGTACCCCCGGGACAGCTGGAAACACCATATATTTT
CASSTPGTAGNTIYF
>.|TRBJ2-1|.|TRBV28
TGTGCCAGCAGTGGTGGAGTTAGGGGTGAGCAGTTCTTC
CASSGGVRGEQFF
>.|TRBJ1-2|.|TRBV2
TGTGCCAGCAGCGCCCGGGGAGGTAGGACGGTGGGCTATGGCTACACCTTC
CASSARGGRTVGYGYTF
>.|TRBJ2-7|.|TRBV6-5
TGTGCCAGCAGTTACTCGCGTCAGGTCTACGAGCAGTACTTC
CASSYSRQVYEQYF
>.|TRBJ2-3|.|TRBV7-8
TGTGCCAGCAGCTTAGATAGTAGGAGAGTCACAGATACGCAGTATTTT
CASSLDSRRVTDTQYF
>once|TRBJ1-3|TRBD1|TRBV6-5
TGTGCCAGCAGCGTGGGACAGGGAAGCACCATATATTTT
CASSVGQGSTIYF
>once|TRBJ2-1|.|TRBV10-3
TGTGCCATCAGTCCAATCCATCAAAGTTGGGCATCCTACAATGAGCAGTTCTTC
CAISPIHQSWASYNEQFF
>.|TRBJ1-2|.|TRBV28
TGTGCCAGCAGCCCGACAGTGCTATGGGGCTACACCTTC
CASSPTVLWGYTF
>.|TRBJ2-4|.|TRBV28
TGTGCCAGCGGCGAGGGGGGGCCTACCAAAAACATTCAGTACTTC
CASGEGGPTKNIQYF
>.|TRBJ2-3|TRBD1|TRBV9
TGTGCCAGCGACAGGGGAACTAGCACAGATACGCAGTATTTT
CASDRGTSTDTQYF
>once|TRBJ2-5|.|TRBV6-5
TGTGCCAGCAGCCGAGGTGGGCTAGCCGGAGAGACCCAGTACTTC
CASSRGGLAGETQYF
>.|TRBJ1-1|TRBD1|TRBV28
TGTGCCAGCAGTCCTCCTTACAGGGGCATGAACACTGAAGCTTTCTTT
CASSPPYRGMNTEAFF
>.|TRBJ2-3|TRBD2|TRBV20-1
TGCAGTGCTAGTCGCGGACTAGCGGGATCCACAGATACGCAGTATTTT
CSASRGLAGSTDTQYF
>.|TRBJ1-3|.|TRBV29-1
TGCAGCGCCTCTCCTTCTGGAAACACCATATATTTT
CSASPSGNTIYF
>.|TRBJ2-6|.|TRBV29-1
TGCAGCGTTGAGGACAGTTCTGGGGCCAACGTCCTGACTTTC
CSVEDSSGANVLTF
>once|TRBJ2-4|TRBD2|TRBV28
TGTGCCAGCAGTTTAAACCTAGCGGCTAAAAACATTCAGTACTTC
CASSLNLAAKNIQYF
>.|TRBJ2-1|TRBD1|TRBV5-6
TGTGCCAGCAGCTTGACTGGACAGGGGAACAATGAGCAGTTCTTC
CASSLTGQGNNEQFF
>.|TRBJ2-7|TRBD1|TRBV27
TGTGCCAGCAGTGGCCACGGGACAGGGCTCTACGAGCAGTACTTC
CASSGHGTGLYEQYF
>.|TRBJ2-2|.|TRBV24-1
TGTGCCACCAGTGATTTGGCTAGCCCCGGGGAGCTGTTTTTT
CATSDLASPGELFF
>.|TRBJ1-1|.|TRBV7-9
TGTGCCAGCAGCTCCGGGGGATTTAACACTGAAGCTTTCTTT
CASSSGGFNTEAFF
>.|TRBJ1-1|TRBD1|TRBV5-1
TGCGCCAGCAGCCCGAGGGGGCCCTTGAACACTGAAGCTTTCTTT
CASSPRGPLNTEAFF
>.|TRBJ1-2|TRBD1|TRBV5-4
TGTGCCAGCAGCTTGGGACAGGGGGCCTATGGCTACACCTTC
CASSLGQGAYGYTF
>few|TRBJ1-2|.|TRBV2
TGTGCCAGCAGTGAAGATGGGGGGGAAGGCTACACCTTC
CASSEDGGEGYTF
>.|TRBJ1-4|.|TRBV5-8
TGTGCCAGCAGCTTGTTGTCCGGCGGCGGGAATGAAAAACTGTTTTTT
CASSLLSGGGNEKLFF
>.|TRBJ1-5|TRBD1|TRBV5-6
TGTGCCAGCAGCTTGTGGGGACAGGAGGGTCAGCCCCAGCATTTT
CASSLWGQEGQPQHF
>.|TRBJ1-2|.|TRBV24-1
TGTGCCACCAGTGACCACCGACAGCTGGTTCATGGCTACACCTTC
CATSDHRQLVHGYTF
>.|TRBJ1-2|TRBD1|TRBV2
TGTGCCAGCAGTGAAAGGACAGGGAACTATGGCTACACCTTC
CASSERTGNYGYTF